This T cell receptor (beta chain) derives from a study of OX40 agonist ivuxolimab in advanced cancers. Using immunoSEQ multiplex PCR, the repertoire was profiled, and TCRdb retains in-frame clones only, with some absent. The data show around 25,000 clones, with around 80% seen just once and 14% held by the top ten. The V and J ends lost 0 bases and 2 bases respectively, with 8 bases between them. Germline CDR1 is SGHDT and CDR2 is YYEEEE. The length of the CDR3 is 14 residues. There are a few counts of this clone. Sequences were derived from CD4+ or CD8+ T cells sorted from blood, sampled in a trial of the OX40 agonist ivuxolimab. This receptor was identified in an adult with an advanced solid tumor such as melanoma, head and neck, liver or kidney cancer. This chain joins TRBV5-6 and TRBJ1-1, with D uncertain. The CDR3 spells CASSLGQTNTEAFF. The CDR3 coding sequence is TGTGCCAGCAGCTTGGGGCAGACTAACACTGAAGCTTTCTTT.